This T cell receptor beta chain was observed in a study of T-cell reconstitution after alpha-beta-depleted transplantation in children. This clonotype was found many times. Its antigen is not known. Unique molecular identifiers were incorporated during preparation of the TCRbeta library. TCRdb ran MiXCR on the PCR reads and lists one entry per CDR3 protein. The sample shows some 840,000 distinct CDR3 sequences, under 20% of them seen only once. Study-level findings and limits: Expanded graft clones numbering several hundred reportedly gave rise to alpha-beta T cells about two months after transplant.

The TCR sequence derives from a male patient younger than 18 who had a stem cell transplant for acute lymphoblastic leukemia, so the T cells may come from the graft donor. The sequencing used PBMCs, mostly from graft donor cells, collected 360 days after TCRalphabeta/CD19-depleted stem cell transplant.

CDR3 sequence reads: CSASPGLGYNEQFF. The CDR3 bases are TGCAGTGCCAGTCCGGGACTAGGGTACAATGAGCAGTTCTTC. The V and J genes are TRBV20-1 and TRBJ2-1; 8 bases align to TRBD2. The CDR3 totals 14 residues. The V and J ends lost 6 bases and 4 bases, in that order; junction bases with no gene match: 8. Germline CDR1 reads DFQATT; CDR2 reads SNEGSKA (reference sequence).